The 15 T cell receptor beta chains below come from one sample, sequenced in a study of OX40 agonist ivuxolimab in advanced cancers. Clones were sequenced by immunoSEQ multiplex PCR, and TCRdb holds only the in-frame ones, with some missing. This repertoire shows roughly 63,000 clones, 89% found once; its top ten account for around 12%. Here the sequenced sample was CD4+ or CD8+ T cells sorted from blood, taken in a trial of the OX40 agonist ivuxolimab. These receptors were taken from an adult with an advanced solid tumor such as melanoma, head and neck, liver or kidney cancer.

The rearrangement uses TRBV28 and TRBJ2-1; D perhaps matches TRBD1 (5 bases). Between the trimmed V and J ends, which lost 2 bases and 9 bases, there was a span of 17 bases. Per germline, CDR1 MDHEN and CDR2 SYDVKM. CDR3 size: 15 residues. The CDR3 coding sequence is TGTGCCAGCAGTTTAGGGGTCATAGGGGCCGGTGAGCAGTTCTTC. Protein product: CASSLGVIGAGEQFF. Looking up the rest from reference TRBV28 and TRBJ2-1 gives the full variable domain: DVKVTQSSRYLVKRTGEKVFLECVQDMDHENMFWYRQDPGLGLRLIYFSYDVKMKEKGDIPEGYSVSREKKERFSLILESASTNQTSMYLCASSLGVIGAGEQFFGPGTRLTVL.

This chain links TRBV19 with TRBJ1-4; D is uncertain. Germline values: CDR1 LNHDA, CDR2 SQIVND (reference sequence). The CDR3 is 14 amino acids. With 3 bases removed from V and 7 bases from J, the gap between germline ends came to 12 bases. This CDR3 reads CASSIVGRSEKLFF. CDR3 bases: TGTGCCAGTAGTATCGTTGGCAGGAGTGAAAAACTGTTTTTT. The full variable domain, completed using reference TRBV19 and TRBJ1-4, is DGGITQSPKYLFRKEGQNVTLSCEQNLNHDAMYWYRQDPGQGLRLIYYSQIVNDFQKGDIAEGYSVSREKKESFPLTVTSAQKNPTAFYLCASSIVGRSEKLFFGSGTQLSVL.

This chain uses TRBV27 with TRBJ2-2, with unresolved D. The CDR3 runs to 13 residues. Per germline, CDR1 MNHEY and CDR2 SMNVEV (reference sequence). The ends were cut back, 3 bases at V and 6 bases at J, with 8 bases in the middle. This CDR3 is CASSFGASGELFF. DNA for the CDR3: TGTGCCAGCAGTTTCGGTGCGTCCGGGGAGCTGTTTTTT.

This clone occurred once. This rearrangement joins TRBV7-7 to TRBJ2-7; no definite D call. This CDR3 contains 14 residues. V lost 5 bases and J lost 2, with 13 bases in between. Per the germline V gene, CDR1 is SSHAT and CDR2 is FNYEAQ (reference sequence). The DNA of the CDR3 is TGTGCCAGCAGCCCCTTTGGAACACCCTACGAGCAGTACTTC. This codes for CASSPFGTPYEQYF.

The chain uses TRBV7-9 and TRBJ2-3, with D unclear. The V gene lost 5 bases and the J gene lost 4 bases, with 13 bases spanning the gap. The germline V gene encodes CDR1 SEHNR and CDR2 FQNEAQ (reference sequence). The CDR3 runs 14 residues. The CDR3 DNA reads TGTGCCAGCAGCGCCCCACTAAGGCCAGATACGCAGTATTTT. Encoded protein: CASSAPLRPDTQYF.

The CDR3 DNA is TGCGCCAGCAGTGTAGGAGGCGAGCAGTACTTC. As protein: CASSVGGEQYF. The chain has TRBV10-2 and TRBJ2-7; D may be TRBD2 (5 bases). In germline, CDR1 is WSHSY, CDR2 SAAADI. The CDR3 extends over 11 amino acids. V lost 4 bases and J lost 6, with 7 bases in between.

This clone was recorded only once. V usage is TRBV14 and J usage is TRBJ2-1, with 9 bases that match TRBD1. Germline CDR1 is SGHDN and CDR2 is FVKESK. With 3 bases clipped from V and 3 bases from J, the junction kept 6 bases outside the gene matches. This CDR3 contains 16 residues. The CDR3 loop reads CASSQYRDRVYNEQFF. CDR3 sequence (DNA): TGTGCCAGCAGCCAGTACCGGGACAGGGTCTACAATGAGCAGTTCTTC. The variable domain in full, with the rest retrieved from reference TRBV14 and TRBJ2-1, is EAGVTQFPSHSVIEKGQTVTLRCDPISGHDNLYWYRRVMGKEIKFLLHFVKESKQDESGMPNNRFLAERTGGTYSTLKVQPAELEDSGVYFCASSQYRDRVYNEQFFGPGTRLTVL.

This chain links TRBV5-1 with TRBJ2-3, with 7 positions matching TRBD2. V shed 4 bases, J shed 0 bases, and the junction held 11 bases outside the gene matches. The CDR3 covers 17 residues. Germline V lookup: CDR1 SGHRS, CDR2 YFSETQ. The CDR3 nucleotides are TGCGCCAGCAGCAGGGGAGTAGCGGGTCCGAGCACAGATACGCAGTATTTT. This codes for CASSRGVAGPSTDTQYF.

The J gene is TRBJ2-5, the V gene TRBV7-9; 8 bases agree with TRBD2. From germline, CDR1 is SEHNR and CDR2 FQNEAQ (reference sequence). There are 14 residues in the CDR3. The junction had 6 bases not matched to a gene; V was cut back by 4 bases and J by 5 bases. The DNA of the CDR3 is TGTGCCAGCAGCTCGGGACTAGTGGCGGAGACCCAGTACTTC. Encoded protein: CASSSGLVAETQYF.

The CDR3 spells CASSPWGTGGTDTQYF. CDR3 sequence (DNA): TGTGCCAGCAGCCCATGGGGGACAGGGGGCACAGATACGCAGTATTTT. The chain carries TRBV9 and TRBJ2-3, with 10 bases identical to TRBD1. V dropped 4 bases and J dropped 1; count of bases not matched to a gene: 6. The CDR3 covers 16 residues. Per germline, CDR1 SGDLS and CDR2 YYNGEE.

This sequence joins TRBV4-1 and TRBJ2-5; 7 nucleotides agree with TRBD2. The CDR3 runs 15 residues. Per the germline V gene, CDR1 is MGHRA and CDR2 is YSYEKL. V lost 4 bases to trimming and J lost 1 base; unmatched junction nucleotides: 6. The CDR3 protein is CASSPRRGSQETQYF. CDR3 coding DNA: TGCGCCAGCAGCCCCCGGCGGGGGTCCCAAGAGACCCAGTACTTC.

This clone appeared once. The rearrangement joins TRBV27 to TRBJ2-7; TRBD2 agrees at 8 bases. From germline, CDR1 is MNHEY and CDR2 SMNVEV (reference sequence). The CDR3 sequence is 15 residues long. The V gene end was trimmed by 10 bases and the J gene end by 0 bases; junction bases not matched to a gene: 11. The CDR3 is CATRGSGTTSYEQYF. CDR3 coding DNA: TGTGCCACCCGAGGTAGCGGGACCACCTCCTACGAGCAGTACTTC.

The chain couples TRBV18 to TRBJ2-7; D remains unclear. This CDR3 has 12 amino acids. Germline V gene lookup returns CDR1 KGHSH and CDR2 LQKENI. V lost 0 bases, J lost 6 bases, and 6 bases lay in between. The CDR3 protein is CASSPPLGEQYF. The CDR3 DNA is TGTGCCAGCTCACCACCGCTCGGCGAGCAGTACTTC.

The V gene is TRBV15, the J gene TRBJ1-1; TRBD1 matches 9 bases. V trimming: 2 bases; J trimming: 5 bases; junction bases outside the gene matches: 9. Germline CDR1 LNHNV, CDR2 YYDKDF (reference sequence). The CDR3 is 16 residues long. The CDR3 DNA is TGTGCCACCAGCAGACCGAGAACAGGGGGCCGTACTGAAGCTTTCTTT. This encodes CATSRPRTGGRTEAFF.

The J gene is TRBJ2-6, the V gene TRBV5-1; D is unresolved. Deletions cut 8 bases from V and 4 bases from J, with 4 bases between. The CDR3 length is 11 residues. Germline assignment: CDR1 SGHRS and CDR2 YFSETQ. The CDR3 DNA reads as TGCGCCAGTTTCGGGGCCAACGTCCTGACTTTC. Protein sequence: CASFGANVLTF.